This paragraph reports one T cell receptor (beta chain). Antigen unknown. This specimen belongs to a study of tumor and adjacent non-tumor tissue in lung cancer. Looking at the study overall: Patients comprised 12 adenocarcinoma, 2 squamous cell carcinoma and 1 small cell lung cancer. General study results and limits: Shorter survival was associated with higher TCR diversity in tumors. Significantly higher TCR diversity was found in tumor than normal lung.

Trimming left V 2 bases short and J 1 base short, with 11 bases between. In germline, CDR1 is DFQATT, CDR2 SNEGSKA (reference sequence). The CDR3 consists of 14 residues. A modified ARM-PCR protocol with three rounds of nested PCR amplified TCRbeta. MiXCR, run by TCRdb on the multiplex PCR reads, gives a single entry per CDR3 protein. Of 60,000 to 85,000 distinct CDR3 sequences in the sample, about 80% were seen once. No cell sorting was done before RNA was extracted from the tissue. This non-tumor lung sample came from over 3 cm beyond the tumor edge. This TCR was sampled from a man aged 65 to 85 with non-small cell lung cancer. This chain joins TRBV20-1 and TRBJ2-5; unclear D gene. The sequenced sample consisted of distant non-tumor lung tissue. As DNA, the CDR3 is TGCAGTGCTAGACGTCCCGGAGCCCAAGAGACCCAGTACTTC. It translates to CSARRPGAQETQYF.